This section outlines one T cell receptor beta chain sequence together with its context. Its target is unknown. This record comes from a study of cytomegalovirus exposure and HLA in healthy donors. PCR employed 60 Vbeta and 13 Jbeta primers. Sequencing used immunoSEQ multiplex PCR; TCRdb keeps in-frame clones, though not all of them. The sample shows about 200,000 clones, approximately 85% of them seen only once. Looked up from germline, CDR1 is SGHTS and CDR2 is YDEGEE. With V trimmed by 4 bases and J by 4 bases, 7 bases remained unmatched. This CDR3 spans 14 amino acids. General study findings and limits: Prediction of most subjects' HLA-A and HLA-B alleles by TCR beta sequences was reportedly accurate. Highly shared sequence variants in one cluster were likely a sequencing artifact. CMV serostatus was the only recorded immune exposure for donors. The study put 150 or so TCR beta chains on its list as cytomegalovirus-associated.

Specimen: PBMCs. The chain is built from TRBV5-8 and TRBJ2-5; 7 bases line up with TRBD2. The TCR sequence derives from a woman in her 40s in good health and CMV-seronegative. The CDR3 nucleotides read TGTGCCAGCAGCCCAACGGGAGGCGGAGAGACCCAGTACTTC. It yields the protein CASSPTGGGETQYF.